This T cell receptor beta chain was retrieved from a study of CXCR3-negative and CXCR3-positive naive CD8 T cells. Study-wide background: Total TRB output reached 120 million to 150 million reads, about 1.5 +/- 0.3 million per library.

With UMI labels, 5' RACE was used to prepare the TRB cDNA libraries. TCRdb re-called the 5' RACE reads and catalogs CDR3 proteins one per entry, DNA excluded. The sample's table shows nearly 7,000 distinct CDR3 sequences. Judged by frequency, this clonotype is medium-sized (0.01 to 0.1%). The antigen is not known. This CDR3 is 13 amino acids long. Findings and limits, study-wide: TCR interaction strength was inferred from TRB CDR3 physicochemistry, as CD5 matched across naive subsets. Higher TRB CDR3 hydrophobicity marked CXCR3-positive naive cells relative to CXCR3-negative naive cells.

Identification of naive CD8+ T cells rested on CD45RO-CCR7+CD27+CD95- status. The sequence came from a human donor in good health. Some clones in this sample may be carry-over from other donors' samples. This chain connects TRBV12-3 or TRBV12-4 to TRBJ2-5; absent DNA, TCRdb's TRBD1 call cannot be checked. The source material was naive CXCR3+ CD8+ T cells from blood. This sample's subset: CD45RO-CCR7+CD27+CD95- naive CD8+ T cells expressing CXCR3 (TNR3+). The CDR3 protein is CASSSRWGETQYF.